The next 20 T cell receptor beta chains were all read from a single sample in a study of blood T cell repertoires in COVID-19. Generated by immunoSEQ multiplex PCR, the TCRdb table keeps only in-frame clones and is missing some. The repertoire consists of about 180,000 clones, with 80% to 90% occurring once and the leading ten covering more than 3%. Material: peripheral blood. These receptors were obtained from a man aged 55 to 70 with acute or convalescent COVID-19.

J is TRBJ1-1 and V is TRBV7-9; the D gene is possibly TRBD1 (6 bases). The length of the CDR3 is 14 residues. Germline CDR1 and CDR2: SEHNR and FQNEAQ (reference sequence). Trimming pared 3 bases from V and 9 bases from J, leaving 17 bases between. The CDR3 DNA reads as TGTGCCAGCAGCTTGTCCTCTCAGGGGTTGAAAGCTTTCTTT. Translated: CASSLSSQGLKAFF.

V gene TRBV19 combines with J gene TRBJ2-2, with D possibly being TRBD2 (6 bases). The ends were cut back, 3 bases at V and 4 bases at J, with 18 bases in the middle. Germline V lookup: CDR1 LNHDA, CDR2 SQIVND (reference sequence). The CDR3 is 17 amino acids. The CDR3 DNA sequence: TGTGCCAGTAGTATCCCTGTCGGGAGAGTCGGCACCGGGGAGCTGTTTTTT. Translation: CASSIPVGRVGTGELFF. The complete variable domain, with remaining parts taken from reference TRBV19 and TRBJ2-2, reads DGGITQSPKYLFRKEGQNVTLSCEQNLNHDAMYWYRQDPGQGLRLIYYSQIVNDFQKGDIAEGYSVSREKKESFPLTVTSAQKNPTAFYLCASSIPVGRVGTGELFFGEGSRLTVL.

The chain is built from TRBV21-1 and TRBJ2-1; the table's TRBD2 call for D was not verified on the DNA. TRBV21-1 is flagged as a pseudogene. The CDR3 length is 15 residues. The DNA of the CDR3 is TGTGCCAGCAGCGGGAGGGAAAGCTCCTACAATGAGCAGTTCTTC. It translates to CASSGRESSYNEQFF.

V usage is TRBV27 and J usage is TRBJ1-2; D perhaps matches TRBD1 (5 bases). This CDR3 region has 14 residues. Germline-derived CDR1 and CDR2 are MNHEY and SMNVEV (reference sequence). Trimming removed 2 bases from V and 7 bases from J, with 14 bases in between. In nucleotides, the CDR3 is TGTGCCAGCAGTTTAGGGCAGGGTTACAGTGGCTACACCTTC. The encoded protein is CASSLGQGYSGYTF.

The CDR3 sequence is CASSLARNPGELFF. As DNA, the CDR3 is TGTGCCAGCAGCTTGGCTAGAAATCCCGGGGAGCTGTTTTTT. V is TRBV5-4 and J is TRBJ2-2, with D uncertain. Germline assignment: CDR1 SGHNT and CDR2 YYREEE (reference sequence). The germline V and J ends were trimmed by 0 bases and 6 bases, with 9 bases remaining between them. The CDR3 is 14 residues long.

This clone was seen a few times. This chain connects TRBV6-1 to TRBJ2-1; 9 bases are shared with TRBD1. V lost 2 bases, J lost 9 bases, and 8 bases stayed unmatched. This CDR3 is built from 15 residues. Germline lookup yields CDR1 MNHNS and CDR2 SASEGT. CDR3 residues: CASSENRGLSGEQFF. DNA of the CDR3: TGTGCCAGCAGTGAAAACAGGGGGCTGTCCGGTGAGCAGTTCTTC.

The rearrangement uses TRBV2 and TRBJ1-5; D not certain. The V gene lost 5 bases and the J gene lost 4 bases, with 6 bases spanning the gap. In germline, CDR1 is SNHLY, CDR2 FYNNEI. The CDR3 extends over 12 amino acids. The CDR3 is CASSTGNQPQHF. Here the CDR3 DNA reads TGTGCCAGCAGTACGGGGAATCAGCCCCAGCATTTT.

This clone came up a few times. The gene calls are TRBV5-1 and TRBJ1-2, with D tentatively TRBD1 (5 bases). The CDR3 covers 17 residues. Between the trimmed V and J ends, which lost 0 bases and 5 bases, there was a span of 20 bases. The V gene's germline CDR1 is SGHRS and CDR2 YFSETQ. This chain's CDR3 is CASSLGPGEKKIYGYTF. The CDR3 coding sequence is TGCGCCAGCAGCTTGGGGCCGGGGGAGAAGAAGATATATGGCTACACCTTC.

The chain couples TRBV14 to TRBJ1-4; D unclear. This CDR3 contains 14 residues. Germline CDR1 and CDR2: SGHDN and FVKESK. V was trimmed by 6 bases and J by 3 bases, leaving 11 bases between them. The CDR3 DNA follows: TGTGCCAGCAGTCCATGGGAGTCTAATGAAAAACTGTTTTTT. As protein: CASSPWESNEKLFF.

The genes are TRBV6-6 and TRBJ2-1, with a weak D call TRBD1 (5 bases). Germline CDR1 reads MNHNY; CDR2 reads SVGAGI (reference sequence). Deletions cut 0 bases from V and 2 bases from J, with 8 bases between. The CDR3 spans 15 residues. CDR3 nucleotide sequence: TGTGCCAGCAGTTACTCGGGGCAGACCTACAATGAGCAGTTCTTC. Its protein product is CASSYSGQTYNEQFF.

The chain employs TRBV27 and TRBJ2-7; 9 nucleotides align to TRBD1. Germline V CDR1 and CDR2: MNHEY, SMNVEV (reference sequence). With 6 bases clipped from V and 2 bases from J, the junction kept 14 bases outside the gene matches. The length of the CDR3 is 17 residues. The CDR3: CASRPGTGLIGTYEQYF. CDR3 bases: TGTGCCAGCAGACCCGGGACAGGGTTGATTGGAACCTACGAGCAGTACTTC.

This clone occurred once. The chain links TRBV6-6 to TRBJ2-7; D is ambiguous. CDR1 is MNHNY, CDR2 SVGAGI, per germline (reference sequence). Trimming removed 5 bases at V and 3 bases at J, with 11 bases between. The CDR3 consists of 13 residues. The CDR3, as DNA: TGTGCCAGCAGTCGGGCAGTGTACTACGAGCAGTACTTC. Translating gives CASSRAVYYEQYF.

The chain recombines TRBV6-5 with TRBJ1-4; D may be TRBD1 (6 bases). This CDR3 has 14 amino acids. Germline V lookup: CDR1 MNHEY, CDR2 SVGAGI. V lost 8 bases and J 8 bases, leaving 18 bases between the germline ends. In DNA, the CDR3 is TGTGCCAGCGCAGCGGGGGGGGCAGGCGAAAAACTGTTTTTT. Residues: CASAAGGAGEKLFF.

With regard to this clone: Other DNA sequences in the same sample also yield this CDR3. The J gene is TRBJ2-7, the V gene TRBV18; 7 bases are shared with TRBD1. Germline CDR1 and CDR2: KGHSH and LQKENI. This CDR3 is built from 12 residues. Trimming removed 4 bases from V and 5 bases from J; junction bases left unmatched: 2. CDR3 region: CASSRTGDEQYF. CDR3 in DNA: TGTGCCAGCTCACGAACAGGGGACGAGCAGTACTTC. Combining the CDR3 with reference TRBV18 and TRBJ2-7 gives the whole variable domain NAGVMQNPRHLVRRRGQEARLRCSPMKGHSHVYWYRQLPEEGLKFMVYLQKENIIDESGMPKERFSAEFPKEGPSILRIQQVVRGDSAAYFCASSRTGDEQYFGPGTRLTVT.

This sequence joins TRBV7-2 and TRBJ2-5; TRBD2 aligns across 10 bases. The CDR3 runs to 15 residues. Germline CDR1 is SGHTA and CDR2 is FQGNSA. The V and J ends lost 5 bases and 3 bases, in that order; junction bases with no gene match: 6. The DNA of the CDR3 is TGTGCCAGCAGCGTTTCCGGGACTAGCGAAGAGACCCAGTACTTC. This gives the protein CASSVSGTSEETQYF.

This rearrangement joins TRBV6-2 or TRBV6-3 to TRBJ2-1, with TRBD1 matching 9 bases. Germline assignment: CDR1 MNHEY and CDR2 SVGEGT. The CDR3 length is 16 residues. With 5 bases clipped from V and 4 bases from J, the junction kept 9 bases outside the gene matches. CDR3 protein: CASSRMGQGLYNEQFF. DNA of the CDR3: TGTGCCAGCAGTCGAATGGGACAGGGATTATACAATGAGCAGTTCTTC.

The chain is built from TRBV5-1 and TRBJ2-7; TRBD2 matches 11 bases. Trimming took 0 bases from V and 3 from J; bases not matched to a gene: 2. CDR1 and CDR2 (germline): SGHRS, YFSETQ. The CDR3 sequence is 15 residues long. CDR3 sequence (DNA): TGCGCCAGCAGCTTGGATACTAGCGGGAGCTACGAGCAGTACTTC. Translation gives CASSLDTSGSYEQYF. The full variable domain, with the rest looked up from reference TRBV5-1 and TRBJ2-7, is KAGVTQTPRYLIKTRGQQVTLSCSPISGHRSVSWYQQTPGQGLQFLFEYFSETQRNKGNFPGRFSGRQFSNSRSEMNVSTLELGDSALYLCASSLDTSGSYEQYFGPGTRLTVT.

The chain uses TRBV7-2 and TRBJ2-6; the match to TRBD2 covers 8 bases. The ends lost 2 bases at V and 4 bases at J; junction bases unmatched: 4. The CDR3 is 16 amino acids. The germline V gene has CDR1 SGHTA and CDR2 FQGNSA. In DNA form, the CDR3 reads TGTGCCAGCAGCTTACGGGGGGGCGCGGGGGCCAACGTCCTGACTTTC. It codes for CASSLRGGAGANVLTF.

This clone occurred a few times. CDR3 in amino acids: CASSSTSGRSGGELFF. CDR3 in DNA: TGCGCCAGCAGCTCCACTAGCGGGAGGAGCGGCGGGGAGCTGTTTTTT. The chain has TRBV5-1 and TRBJ2-2, with 12 positions matching TRBD2. Per the germline V gene, CDR1 is SGHRS and CDR2 is YFSETQ. CDR3 size: 16 residues. V lost 3 bases to trimming and J lost 7 bases; unmatched junction nucleotides: 7.

The chain uses TRBV30 and TRBJ1-1; TRBD1 matches 7 bases. Germline CDR1 and CDR2: GTSNPN and SVGIG (reference sequence). The CDR3 spans 13 residues. Losses at the gene ends were 3 bases for V and 4 bases for J; bases not matched to a gene: 5. The CDR3 bases are TGTGCCTGGAGCGTGACAGGGCCCACTGAAGCTTTCTTT. It translates to CAWSVTGPTEAFF.